This T cell receptor (beta chain) was observed in a study of cytomegalovirus exposure and HLA in healthy donors. This clone was detected a few times. PCR was performed using 60 Vbeta and 13 Jbeta primers. Profiling relied on immunoSEQ multiplex PCR, and the TCRdb table lists in-frame clones only, not all of them. The sample comprises approximately 120,000 clones, roughly 76% of which are singletons, and about 13% rests with the top ten. Trimming shortened V by 5 bases and J by 0 bases, and 4 bases separated the two germline ends. CDR3 length: 12 residues. Germline CDR1 SGHTA, CDR2 FQGNSA. The source material was PBMCs. The chain has TRBV7-2 and TRBJ1-1, with D uncertain. The clonotype originates from a woman aged 55-75 years in good health and CMV-seropositive. CDR3 DNA: TGTGCCAGCAGCCGAGTGAACACTGAAGCTTTCTTT. It codes for CASSRVNTEAFF. Full variable domain (rest looked up from reference TRBV7-2 and TRBJ1-1): GAGVSQSPSNKVTEKGKDVELRCDPISGHTALYWYRQSLGQGLEFLIYFQGNSAPDKSGLPSDRFSAERTGGSVSTLTIQRTQQEDSAVYLCASSRVNTEAFFGQGTRLTVV.